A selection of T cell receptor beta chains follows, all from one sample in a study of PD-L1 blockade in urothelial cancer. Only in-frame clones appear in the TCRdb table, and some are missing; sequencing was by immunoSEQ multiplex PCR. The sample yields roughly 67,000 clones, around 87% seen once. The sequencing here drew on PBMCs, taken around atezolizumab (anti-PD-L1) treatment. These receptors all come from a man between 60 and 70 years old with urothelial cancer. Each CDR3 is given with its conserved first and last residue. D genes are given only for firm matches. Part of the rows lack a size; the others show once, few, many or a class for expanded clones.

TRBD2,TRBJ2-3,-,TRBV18,TGTGCCAGCTCTCCCACTAGCGGGGGACGCGATACGCAGTATTTT,CASSPTSGGRDTQYF
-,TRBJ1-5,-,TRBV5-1,TGCGCCAGCAGCTTGGGGGAGAACAATCAGCCCCAGCATTTT,CASSLGENNQPQHF
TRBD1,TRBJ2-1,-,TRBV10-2,TGCGCCAGCAGAGGACAGGGGGAACGCAATGAGCAGTTCTTC,CASRGQGERNEQFF
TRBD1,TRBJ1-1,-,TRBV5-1,TGCGCCAGCAGCTTCCGACAGGGTGACACTGAAGCTTTCTTT,CASSFRQGDTEAFF
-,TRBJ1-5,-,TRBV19,TGTGCCAGTACGGGGGGAGGAACTGGTCAGCCCCAGCATTTT,CASTGGGTGQPQHF
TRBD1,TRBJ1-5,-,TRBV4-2,TGTGCCAGCAGCCAGGAAACCGGGACAGTACTCAATCAGCCCCAGCATTTT,CASSQETGTVLNQPQHF
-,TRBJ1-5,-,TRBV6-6,TGTGCCAGCAGGCCCACAGGCGGTTCTCCCCAGCATTTT,CASRPTGGSPQHF
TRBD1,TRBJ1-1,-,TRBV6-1,TGTGCCAGCAGTGTGGACAGGGAGAACACTGAAGCTTTCTTT,CASSVDRENTEAFF
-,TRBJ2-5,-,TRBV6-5,TGTGCCAGCAGTTACGAGAAGGTAGCGAAGACCCAGTACTTC,CASSYEKVAKTQYF
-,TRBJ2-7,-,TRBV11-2,TGTGCCAGCAGCCTCAATCGAGACGAGCAGTACTTC,CASSLNRDEQYF
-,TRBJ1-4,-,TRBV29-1,TGCAGCGTTGATAGGTCAGGGAATGAAAAACTGTTTTTT,CSVDRSGNEKLFF
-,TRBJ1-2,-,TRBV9,TGTGCCAGCAGCAGTAGTAGAGAGACACCGACAACCAACTATGGCTACACCTTC,CASSSSRETPTTNYGYTF
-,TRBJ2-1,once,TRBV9,TGTGCCAGCAGCGTAGGTGTGGGGGCCTTAGGACACTCGAATGACAATGAGCAGTTCTTC,CASSVGVGALGHSNDNEQFF
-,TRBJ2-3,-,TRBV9,TGTGCCAGCAGCGTCAGCGGGTCTACAGATACGCAGTATTTT,CASSVSGSTDTQYF
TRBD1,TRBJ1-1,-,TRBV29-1,TGCAGCGGGAGACAGGGGATGGGAACTGAAGCTTTCTTT,CSGRQGMGTEAFF
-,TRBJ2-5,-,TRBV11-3,TGTGCCAGCAGTGAGAGAGATGAACAAGAGACCCAGTACTTC,CASSERDEQETQYF
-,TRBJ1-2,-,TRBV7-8,TGTGCCAGCAGCTCTGACAGGCAGAGATCTGGCTACACCTTC,CASSSDRQRSGYTF
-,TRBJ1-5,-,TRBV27,TGTGCCAGCAGTCCTCTCAATCAGCCCCAGCATTTT,CASSPLNQPQHF
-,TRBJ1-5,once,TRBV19,TGTGCCAGTAGTATGCCAGGGCTTCGCAATCAGCCCCAGCATTTT,CASSMPGLRNQPQHF
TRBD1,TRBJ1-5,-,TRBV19,TGTGCCAGTAGTAGAGGGACAGGCGATCAGCCCCAGCATTTT,CASSRGTGDQPQHF
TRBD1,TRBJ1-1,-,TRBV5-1,TGCGCCAGCAGCTCAGGGGGCGGCGCTGAAGCTTTCTTT,CASSSGGGAEAFF
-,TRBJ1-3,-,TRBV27,TGTGCCAGCAGTCCGCGGGGGCGAGGGGTGGACACCATATATTTT,CASSPRGRGVDTIYF
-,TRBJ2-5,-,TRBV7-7,TGTGCTAGCAGCTTAGCGCTAGGGCTCACCCCGGCGGGGGAGACCCAGTACTTC,CASSLALGLTPAGETQYF
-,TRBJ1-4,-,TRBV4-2,TGTGCCAGCAGCCAGAGGGAGGGGGAAAAACTGTTTTTT,CASSQREGEKLFF
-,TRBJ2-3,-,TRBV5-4,TGTGCCAGCAGCTTGGCCGGCGGAGATACGCAGTATTTT,CASSLAGGDTQYF
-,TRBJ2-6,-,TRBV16,TGTGCCAGCAGCCAATTGGGGCTCCTGTCCTCTGGGGCCAACGTCCTGACTTTC,CASSQLGLLSSGANVLTF
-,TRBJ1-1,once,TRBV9,TGTGCCAGCAGCGTAGGACAGATGAACACTGAAGCTTTCTTT,CASSVGQMNTEAFF